This TCR beta chain was profiled in a study of CD8+ T cells in alopecia areata. Study-wide background: For the treated group, dosing was oral tofacitinib at 5 to 10 mg twice daily.

Sequencing relied on a cDNA template that was reverse transcribed from extracted RNA. Sequenced by immunoSEQ multiplex PCR; TCRdb stores in-frame clones only, minus some. Of fewer than 250,000 clones listed, 50% to 70% are singletons. As concerns this clone: Its specificity is not known.

Stated treatment: oral pan-JAK inhibitor, 5-10 mg twice daily. Both peripheral blood and punch biopsies of lesional scalp skin were obtained from patients who had alopecia areata. Findings and caveats of the study: Although TCR sharing was seen in mice, sharing across patients was less clear, possibly for HLA-related reasons.

This TCR derives from a human donor with alopecia areata. This sample comprised CD4+ T cells sorted from blood, obtained around week 50, from a patient treated with tofacitinib.

CDR3 bases: TGTGCCAGCAGCTTGGGCCCCACTACTGACAATGAGCAGTTCTTC. It translates to CASSLGPTTDNEQFF. The chain has TRBV5-6 and TRBJ2-1, with unresolved D. With 0 bases removed from V and 5 bases from J, the gap between germline ends came to 12 bases. This CDR3 contains 15 residues. Germline CDR1 SGHDT, CDR2 YYEEEE.